This TCR beta chain was sequenced during a study of T-cell memory formation after mild COVID-19. About the study: For the most part, TCR clusters were specific to one donor. Study-wide findings and caveats: That cross-reactive memory joined was suggested by some responding clones appearing in pre-infection memory.

Germline loops: CDR1 ENHRY, CDR2 SYGVKD. The V gene lost 4 bases and the J gene lost 2 bases, with 15 bases spanning the gap. This CDR3 spans 16 amino acids. A single record per CDR3 protein comes from TCRdb applying MiXCR to the 5' RACE reads. Among 190,000 or so distinct CDR3 sequences listed, about a fifth were seen once. This clonotype was counted a few times. Its specificity is unknown. V usage is TRBV10-3 and J usage is TRBJ1-3, with D hard to call. The sequencing input was PBMCs or a T cell subset sorted from them (not recorded which). The TCR sequence derives from an adult woman who had mild COVID-19 (a few samples of this study predate the infection). Cell type and time point are not known. CDR3 DNA: TGTGCCATCAGTGCAACTAGTGGTCTAACTGGAAACACCATATATTTT. Its protein is CAISATSGLTGNTIYF.